What follows are 5 T cell receptor beta chains derived from one specimen sequenced in a study of T cells in Graves' hyperthyroidism and ophthalmopathy. TCR beta CDR3 regions were amplified from RNA transcripts. The primer set for the first-round RT-PCR of the TCR CDR3 was HTBI. A single record per CDR3 protein comes from TCRdb applying MiXCR to the multiplex PCR reads. The repertoire consists of about 300,000 distinct CDR3 sequences, with approximately 18% occurring once and the leading ten covering 35% to 45%. The sequencing input was blood. These receptors were taken from a man in his fifties with Graves' ophthalmopathy.

This clonotype was picked up many times. This rearrangement joins TRBV7-9 to TRBJ1-2; 10 nucleotides line up with TRBD1. V lost 5 bases to trimming and J lost 6 bases; unmatched junction nucleotides: 9. This CDR3 has 15 residues. CDR1 and CDR2 from the germline V gene are SEHNR and FQNEAQ (reference sequence). The CDR3, as DNA: TGTGCCAGCAGCCAGACAGGGGGCGCCATCCATGGCTACACCTTC. As protein: CASSQTGGAIHGYTF.

The sample holds many counts of this clonotype. V gene TRBV20-1 combines with J gene TRBJ2-5; 13 bases are a match to TRBD2. V shed 5 bases and J 4 bases; nucleotides not matched to a gene: 10. The germline CDR1 and CDR2 sequences are DFQATT and SNEGSKA (reference sequence). The CDR3 is 16 amino acids. CDR3 amino acids: CSALGTSGRAGETQYF. In DNA, the CDR3 is TGCAGTGCTTTGGGTACTAGCGGGAGGGCCGGAGAGACCCAGTACTTC.

There are many counts of this clonotype. The rearrangement uses TRBV6-1 and TRBJ2-7; 8 bases align to TRBD2. CDR3 length equals 16 residues. The germline gives CDR1 MNHNS, CDR2 SASEGT. Trimming cost V 6 bases and J 2 bases; bases outside gene matches: 12. CDR3 nucleotides: TGTGCCAGCAGCCCAACACTAGCGGCACTCGCCTACGAGCAGTACTTC. This gives the protein CASSPTLAALAYEQYF.

This clonotype has only a few counts. The chain recombines TRBV3-1 with TRBJ2-5; TRBD2 aligns across 7 bases. Germline-derived CDR1 and CDR2 are LGHDT and YNNKEL (reference sequence). V was pared by 4 bases and J by 3 bases, with 8 bases of the junction left unmatched. The CDR3 covers 15 residues. The CDR3 DNA reads TGTGCCAGCAGCCGAAGGGCGGGAGAGGAAGAGACCCAGTACTTC. Encoded protein: CASSRRAGEEETQYF.

The table lists this clonotype with many counts. The V and J genes are TRBV12-3 or TRBV12-4 and TRBJ1-5, with unresolved D. This CDR3 is 11 amino acids long. The V gene lost 2 bases and the J gene lost 6 bases, with 2 bases spanning the gap. In nucleotides, the CDR3 is TGTGCCAGCAGTTTAAGTCAGCCCCAGCATTTT. Protein sequence: CASSLSQPQHF.